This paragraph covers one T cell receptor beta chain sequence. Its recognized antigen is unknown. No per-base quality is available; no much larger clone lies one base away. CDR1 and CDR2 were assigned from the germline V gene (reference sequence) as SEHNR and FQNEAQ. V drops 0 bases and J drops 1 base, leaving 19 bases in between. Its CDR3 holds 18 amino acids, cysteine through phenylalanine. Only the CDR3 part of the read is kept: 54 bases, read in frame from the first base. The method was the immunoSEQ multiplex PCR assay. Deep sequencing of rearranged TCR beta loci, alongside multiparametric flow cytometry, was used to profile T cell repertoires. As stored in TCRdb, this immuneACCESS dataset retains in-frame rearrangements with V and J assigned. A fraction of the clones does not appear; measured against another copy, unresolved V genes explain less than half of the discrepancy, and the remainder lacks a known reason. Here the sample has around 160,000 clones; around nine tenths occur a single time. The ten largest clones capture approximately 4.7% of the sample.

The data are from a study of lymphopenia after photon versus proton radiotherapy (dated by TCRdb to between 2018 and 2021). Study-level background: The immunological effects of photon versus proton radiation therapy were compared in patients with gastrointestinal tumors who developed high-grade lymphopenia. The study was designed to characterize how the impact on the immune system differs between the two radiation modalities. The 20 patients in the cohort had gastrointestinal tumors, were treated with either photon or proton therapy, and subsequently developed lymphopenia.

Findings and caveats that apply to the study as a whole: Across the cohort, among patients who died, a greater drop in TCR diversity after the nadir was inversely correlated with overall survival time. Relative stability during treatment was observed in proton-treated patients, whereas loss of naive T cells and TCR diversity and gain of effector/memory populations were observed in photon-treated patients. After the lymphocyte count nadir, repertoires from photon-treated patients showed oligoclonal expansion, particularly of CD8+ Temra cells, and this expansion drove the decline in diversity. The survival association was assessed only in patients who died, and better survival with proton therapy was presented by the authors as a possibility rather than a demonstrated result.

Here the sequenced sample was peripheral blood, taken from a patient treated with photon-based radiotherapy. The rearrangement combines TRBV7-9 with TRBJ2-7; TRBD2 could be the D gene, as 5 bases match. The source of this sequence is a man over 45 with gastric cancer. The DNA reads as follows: TGTGCCAGCAGCTTAGCCCTGTTAGGAGCGGAGAAATCCTACGAGCAGTACTTC. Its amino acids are CASSLALLGAEKSYEQYF.